Listed here are 16 T cell receptor beta chains from one sample, sequenced in a study of T cell repertoires in aging, cancer and after chemotherapy. Amplification of TCR beta used genomic DNA extracted from peripheral blood. TRB rearrangements spanning V, D and J were amplified using mixed TRB-A/B primers. MiXCR, run by TCRdb on the multiplex PCR reads, gives a single entry per CDR3 protein. The sample has about 13,000 distinct CDR3 sequences, approximately 24% seen once; the top ten hold less than 3%. Input material: blood. These receptors were collected from a human donor in good health.

This clonotype has a handful of counts. The chain joins TRBV10-3 to TRBJ1-1; D is possibly TRBD1 (6 bases). Trimming shortened V by 5 bases and J by 4 bases, and 11 bases separated the two germline ends. CDR1 and CDR2 from the germline V gene are ENHRY and SYGVKD. The CDR3 has 13 residues. The CDR3 DNA reads as TGTGCCATCAGTTCCCAGGGGACCACTGAAGCTTTCTTT. This gives the protein CAISSQGTTEAFF.

The CDR3 region is CASSRGQGRGGELFF. The CDR3 region has the DNA TGTGCCAGCAGCAGAGGACAGGGAAGGGGCGGGGAGCTGTTTTTT. The chain recombines TRBV7-3 with TRBJ2-2; the match to TRBD1 covers 8 bases. The CDR3 loop spans 15 amino acids. Trimming took 5 bases from V and 7 from J; bases not matched to a gene: 9. Looked up from germline, CDR1 is SGHTA and CDR2 is FQGTGA.

This clonotype turned up a few times. V usage is TRBV10-1 and J usage is TRBJ2-1; D not resolved. The CDR3 is made up of 16 amino acids. V lost 0 bases and J 0 bases, leaving 9 bases between the germline ends. CDR1 WNHNN and CDR2 SYGVQD come from the germline V gene (reference sequence). CDR3 coding DNA: TGCGCCAGCAGTGAGTCGATCTCGAGCTCCTACAATGAGCAGTTCTTC. Translated, it gives CASSESISSSYNEQFF.

This clonotype is medium-sized in the sample. As DNA, the CDR3 is TGCAGTGCTAGAGGGGCAGGGTGGGGCTCACCCCTCCACTTT. Its protein product is CSARGAGWGSPLHF. The chain links TRBV20-1 to TRBJ1-6; the D gene is possibly TRBD1 (5 bases). Germline-derived CDR1 and CDR2 are DFQATT and SNEGSKA (reference sequence). V was clipped by 1 base and J by 10 bases, with 14 bases between them. The CDR3 extends over 14 amino acids.

The chain recombines TRBV4-1 with TRBJ2-5; D not resolved. Germline values: CDR1 MGHRA, CDR2 YSYEKL. This CDR3 region has 15 residues. The ends were cut back, 4 bases at V and 2 bases at J, with 14 bases in the middle. CDR3 DNA sequence: TGCGCCAGCAGCCTTGGTAGGGCAGGACAAGAGACCCAGTACTTC. Its protein is CASSLGRAGQETQYF.

This chain uses TRBV19 with TRBJ1-6, with D unresolved. Germline V lookup: CDR1 LNHDA, CDR2 SQIVND (reference sequence). The V end lost 3 bases, the J end lost 0 bases, and 6 bases lay between the germline ends. CDR3 length: 15 residues. The chain's CDR3 is CASSMENSYNSPLHF. The CDR3, as DNA: TGTGCCAGTAGTATGGAAAACTCCTATAATTCACCCCTCCACTTT.

This chain connects TRBV6-5 to TRBJ2-3, with D hard to call. The germline CDR1 and CDR2 sequences are MNHEY and SVGAGI. The CDR3 is 15 residues long. The V and J ends lost 0 bases and 2 bases respectively, with 9 bases between them. The CDR3 bases are TGTGCCAGCAGTTACTCGATGGGCTCCACAGATACGCAGTATTTT. Its protein is CASSYSMGSTDTQYF.

The gene calls are TRBV25-1 and TRBJ1-2, with 9 bases identical to TRBD1. The V segment lost 5 bases and the J segment 6 bases; nucleotides outside the gene matches: 10. From germline, CDR1 is MGHDK and CDR2 SYGVNS. The length of the CDR3 is 15 residues. The CDR3 reads CASSLGQGNPNGYTF. CDR3 DNA sequence: TGTGCCAGCAGTCTAGGACAGGGGAATCCCAATGGCTACACCTTC.

The chain has TRBV7-9 and TRBJ2-5; D unresolved. Germline assignment: CDR1 SEHNR and CDR2 FQNEAQ (reference sequence). V shed 11 bases and J shed 5 bases, with 12 bases lying between them. The CDR3 covers 11 residues. CDR3 sequence: CAAHERETQYF. The DNA for the CDR3 is TGTGCCGCACACGAGCGCGAGACCCAGTACTTC.

CDR3 residues: CASSLLQPVGTGICVTQETQYF. DNA for the CDR3: TGTGCCAGCAGCCTACTCCAACCGGTGGGGACAGGGATTTGTGTCACGCAAGAGACCCAGTACTTC. This rearrangement joins TRBV11-2 to TRBJ2-5; TRBD1 aligns across 9 bases. The V and J ends lost 5 bases and 2 bases, in that order; junction bases with no gene match: 27. The germline CDR1 and CDR2 sequences are SGHAT and FQNNGV. This CDR3 region has 22 residues.

The genes are TRBV5-1 and TRBJ1-2; D gene uncertain. This CDR3 has 13 residues. Trimming took 5 bases from V and 1 from J, leaving 9 bases between them. Germline CDR1 reads SGHRS; CDR2 reads YFSETQ. As DNA, the CDR3 is TGCGCCAGCAGAGAGGGTGATAACTATGGCTACACCTTC. Translated, it gives CASREGDNYGYTF.

This clonotype is medium-sized within its sample. J is TRBJ2-7 and V is TRBV6-5; 8 positions match TRBD1. With 4 bases clipped from V and 3 bases from J, the junction kept 8 bases outside the gene matches. This CDR3 has 15 residues. The germline V gene encodes CDR1 MNHEY and CDR2 SVGAGI. The CDR3 nucleotides read TGTGCCAGCAGTTCCCCCCTCGGACAGGGCTACGAGCAGTACTTC. Protein product: CASSSPLGQGYEQYF.

By frequency in the sample, this clonotype is medium-sized (0.01 to 0.1%). The CDR3 bases are TGTGCCAGTAGTATAGAAGGAGTTCCGAATTCACCCCTCCACTTT. This codes for CASSIEGVPNSPLHF. The J gene is TRBJ1-6, the V gene TRBV19; D is uncertain. Trimming took 0 bases from V and 7 from J, leaving 10 bases between them. The CDR3 sequence is 15 residues long. Looked up from germline, CDR1 is LNHDA and CDR2 is SQIVND (reference sequence).

This rearrangement joins TRBV12-3 or TRBV12-4 to TRBJ1-3, with 8 bases that match TRBD1. Trimming cost V 4 bases and J 0 bases; bases outside gene matches: 8. The CDR3 totals 17 residues. CDR3 region: CASSYTGGAYSGNTIYF. For the CDR3, the DNA is TGTGCCAGCAGTTATACAGGGGGGGCCTACTCTGGAAACACCATATATTTT.

This clonotype was picked up a small number of times. V and J are TRBV20-1 and TRBJ2-5; possible D gene TRBD2, 7 bases. In germline, CDR1 is DFQATT, CDR2 SNEGSKA (reference sequence). Trimming shortened V by 6 bases and J by 4 bases, and 15 bases separated the two germline ends. There are 13 residues in the CDR3. In DNA, the CDR3 is TGCAGTGCAAAGAGGCGGGGGCGAGAGACCCAGTACTTC. Amino acid sequence: CSAKRRGRETQYF.

The gene calls are TRBV19 and TRBJ2-5; the match to TRBD2 covers 9 bases. V trimming: 5 bases; J trimming: 1 base; junction bases outside the gene matches: 2. This CDR3 has 14 residues. Germline V gene lookup returns CDR1 LNHDA and CDR2 SQIVND (reference sequence). The CDR3 DNA follows: TGTGCCAGTAGTGCGGGGGGGAGCCAAGAGACCCAGTACTTC. This gives the protein CASSAGGSQETQYF.